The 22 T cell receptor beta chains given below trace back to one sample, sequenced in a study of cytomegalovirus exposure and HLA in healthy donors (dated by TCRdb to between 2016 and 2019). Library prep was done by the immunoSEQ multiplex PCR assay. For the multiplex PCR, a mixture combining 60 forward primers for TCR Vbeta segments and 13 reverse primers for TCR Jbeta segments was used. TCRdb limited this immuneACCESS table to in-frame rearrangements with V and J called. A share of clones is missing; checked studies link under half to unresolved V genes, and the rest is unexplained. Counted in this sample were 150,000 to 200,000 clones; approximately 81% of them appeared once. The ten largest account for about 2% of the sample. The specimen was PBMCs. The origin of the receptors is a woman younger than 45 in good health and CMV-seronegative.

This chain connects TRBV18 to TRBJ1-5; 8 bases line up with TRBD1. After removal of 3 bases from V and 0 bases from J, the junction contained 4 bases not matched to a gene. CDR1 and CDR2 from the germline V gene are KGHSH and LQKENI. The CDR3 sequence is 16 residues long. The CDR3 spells CASSPGQAYSNQPQHF. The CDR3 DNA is TGTGCCAGCTCACCGGGACAGGCATATAGCAATCAGCCCCAGCATTTT.

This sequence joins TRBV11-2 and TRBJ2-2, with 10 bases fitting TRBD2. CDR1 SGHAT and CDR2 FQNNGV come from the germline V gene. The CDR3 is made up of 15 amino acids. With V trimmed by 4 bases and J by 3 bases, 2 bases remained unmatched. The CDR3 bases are TGTGCCAGCAGCTCGCTAGCGGGGGACACCGGGGAGCTGTTTTTT. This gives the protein CASSSLAGDTGELFF.

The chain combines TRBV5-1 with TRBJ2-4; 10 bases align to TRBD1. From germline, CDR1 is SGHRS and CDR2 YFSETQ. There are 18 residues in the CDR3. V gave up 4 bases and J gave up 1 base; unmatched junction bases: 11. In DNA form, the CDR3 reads TGCGCCAGCAGCATAACGGGACAGGGGCTAAGTGCCAAAAACATTCAGTACTTC. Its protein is CASSITGQGLSAKNIQYF. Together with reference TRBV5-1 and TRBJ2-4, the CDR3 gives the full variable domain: KAGVTQTPRYLIKTRGQQVTLSCSPISGHRSVSWYQQTPGQGLQFLFEYFSETQRNKGNFPGRFSGRQFSNSRSEMNVSTLELGDSALYLCASSITGQGLSAKNIQYFGAGTRLSVL.

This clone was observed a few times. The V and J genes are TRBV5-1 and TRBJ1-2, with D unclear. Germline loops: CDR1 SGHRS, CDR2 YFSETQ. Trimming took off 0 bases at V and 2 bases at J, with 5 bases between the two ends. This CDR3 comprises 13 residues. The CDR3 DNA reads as TGCGCCAGCAGCTTGGAGCGGAACTATGGCTACACCTTC. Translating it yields CASSLERNYGYTF.

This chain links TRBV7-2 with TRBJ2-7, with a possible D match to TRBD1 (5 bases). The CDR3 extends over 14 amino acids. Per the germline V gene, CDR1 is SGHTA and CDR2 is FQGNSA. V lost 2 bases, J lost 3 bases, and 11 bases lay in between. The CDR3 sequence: CASSLFPGNYEQYF. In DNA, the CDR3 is TGTGCCAGCAGCTTATTCCCAGGGAACTACGAGCAGTACTTC.

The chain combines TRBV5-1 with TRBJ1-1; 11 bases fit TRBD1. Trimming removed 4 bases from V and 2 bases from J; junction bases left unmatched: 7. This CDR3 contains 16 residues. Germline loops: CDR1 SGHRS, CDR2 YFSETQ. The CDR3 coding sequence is TGCGCCAGCAGCCAAGGACAGGGGGCTAGAAACACTGAAGCTTTCTTT. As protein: CASSQGQGARNTEAFF.

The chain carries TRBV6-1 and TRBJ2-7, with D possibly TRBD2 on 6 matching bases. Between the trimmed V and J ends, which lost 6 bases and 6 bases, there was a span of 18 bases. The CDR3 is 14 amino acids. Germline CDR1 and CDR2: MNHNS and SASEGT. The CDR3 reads CASRPLGRIFEQYF. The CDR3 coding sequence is TGTGCCAGCAGGCCACTGGGGAGGATTTTCGAGCAGTACTTC.

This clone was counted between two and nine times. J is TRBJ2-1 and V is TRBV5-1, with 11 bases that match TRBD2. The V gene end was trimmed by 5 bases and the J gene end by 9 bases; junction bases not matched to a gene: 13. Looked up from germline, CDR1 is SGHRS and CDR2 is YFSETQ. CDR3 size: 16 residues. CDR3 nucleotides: TGCGCCAGCAGGGGACTGGTGACTAGCGGGGAGGGTGAGCAGTTCTTC. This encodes CASRGLVTSGEGEQFF. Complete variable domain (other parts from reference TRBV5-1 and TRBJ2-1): KAGVTQTPRYLIKTRGQQVTLSCSPISGHRSVSWYQQTPGQGLQFLFEYFSETQRNKGNFPGRFSGRQFSNSRSEMNVSTLELGDSALYLCASRGLVTSGEGEQFFGPGTRLTVL.

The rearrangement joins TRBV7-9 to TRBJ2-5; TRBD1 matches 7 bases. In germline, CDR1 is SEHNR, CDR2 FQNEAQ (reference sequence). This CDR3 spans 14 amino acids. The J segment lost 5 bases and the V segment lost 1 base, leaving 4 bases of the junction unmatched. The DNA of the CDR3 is TGTGCCAGCAGCTTAGTCGAGGGGGCGGAGACCCAGTACTTC. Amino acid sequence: CASSLVEGAETQYF.

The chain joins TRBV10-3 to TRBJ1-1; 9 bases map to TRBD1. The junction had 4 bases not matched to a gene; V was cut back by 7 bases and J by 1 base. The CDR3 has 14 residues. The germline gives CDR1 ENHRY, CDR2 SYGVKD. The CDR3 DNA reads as TGTGCCATCACCAGGGACAGGGAGAACACTGAAGCTTTCTTT. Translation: CAITRDRENTEAFF.

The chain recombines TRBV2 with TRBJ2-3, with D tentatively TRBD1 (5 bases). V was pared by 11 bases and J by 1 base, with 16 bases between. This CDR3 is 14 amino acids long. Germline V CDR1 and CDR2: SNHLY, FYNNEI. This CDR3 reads CAGSTQGGTDTQYF. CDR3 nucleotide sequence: TGTGCCGGAAGTACCCAAGGGGGCACAGATACGCAGTATTTT. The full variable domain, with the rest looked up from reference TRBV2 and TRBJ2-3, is EPEVTQTPSHQVTQMGQEVILRCVPISNHLYFYWYRQILGQKVEFLVSFYNNEISEKSEIFDDQFSVERPDGSNFTLKIRSTKLEDSAMYFCAGSTQGGTDTQYFGPGTRLTVL.

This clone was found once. CDR3 DNA sequence: TGTGCCAGCTCACCTCCTAGCGGGGGCCTAACCTACGAGCAGTACTTC. This encodes CASSPPSGGLTYEQYF. The rearrangement joins TRBV18 to TRBJ2-7, with 10 bases matching TRBD2. Losses at the gene ends were 3 bases for V and 2 bases for J; bases not matched to a gene: 7. This CDR3 is 16 amino acids long. Germline V CDR1 and CDR2: KGHSH, LQKENI.

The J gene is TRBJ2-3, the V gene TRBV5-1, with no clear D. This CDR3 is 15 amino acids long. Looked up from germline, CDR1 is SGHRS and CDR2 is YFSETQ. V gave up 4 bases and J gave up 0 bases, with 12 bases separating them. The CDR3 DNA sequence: TGCGCCAGCAGCACCGGGTTGCTTAGCACAGATACGCAGTATTTT. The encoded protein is CASSTGLLSTDTQYF. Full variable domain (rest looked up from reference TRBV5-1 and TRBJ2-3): KAGVTQTPRYLIKTRGQQVTLSCSPISGHRSVSWYQQTPGQGLQFLFEYFSETQRNKGNFPGRFSGRQFSNSRSEMNVSTLELGDSALYLCASSTGLLSTDTQYFGPGTRLTVL.

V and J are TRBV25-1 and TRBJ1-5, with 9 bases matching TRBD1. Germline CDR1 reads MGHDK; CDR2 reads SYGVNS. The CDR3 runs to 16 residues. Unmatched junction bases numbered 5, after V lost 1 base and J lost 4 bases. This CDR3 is CASSESGTGLNQPQHF. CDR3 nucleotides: TGTGCCAGCAGTGAATCTGGGACAGGGTTAAATCAGCCCCAGCATTTT.

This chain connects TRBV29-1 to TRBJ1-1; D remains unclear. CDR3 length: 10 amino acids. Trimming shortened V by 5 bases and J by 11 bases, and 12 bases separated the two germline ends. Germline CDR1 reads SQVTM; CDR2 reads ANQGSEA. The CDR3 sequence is CSVYDIRAFF. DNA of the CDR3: TGCAGCGTTTACGACATAAGGGCTTTCTTT.

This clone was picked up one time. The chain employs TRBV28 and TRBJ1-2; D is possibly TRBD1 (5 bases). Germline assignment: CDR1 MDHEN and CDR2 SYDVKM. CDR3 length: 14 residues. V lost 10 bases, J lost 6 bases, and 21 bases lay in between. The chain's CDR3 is CATLKGLNNDGYTF. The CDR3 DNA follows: TGTGCCACTTTGAAGGGACTTAACAACGATGGCTACACCTTC.

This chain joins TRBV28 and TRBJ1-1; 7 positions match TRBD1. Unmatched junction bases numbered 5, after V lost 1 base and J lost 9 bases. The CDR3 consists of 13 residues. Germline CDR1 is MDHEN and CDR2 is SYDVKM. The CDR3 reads CASSLYDRVQAFF. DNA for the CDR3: TGTGCCAGCAGTTTATACGACAGGGTGCAAGCTTTCTTT. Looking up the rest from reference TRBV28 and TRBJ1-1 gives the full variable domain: DVKVTQSSRYLVKRTGEKVFLECVQDMDHENMFWYRQDPGLGLRLIYFSYDVKMKEKGDIPEGYSVSREKKERFSLILESASTNQTSMYLCASSLYDRVQAFFGQGTRLTVV.

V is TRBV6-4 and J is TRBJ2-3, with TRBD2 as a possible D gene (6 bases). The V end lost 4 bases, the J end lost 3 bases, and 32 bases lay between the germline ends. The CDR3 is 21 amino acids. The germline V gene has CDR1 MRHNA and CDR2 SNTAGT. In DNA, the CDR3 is TGTGCCAGCAGTGCCTCCCCAATCCTACCTGGGGGGAGAGGTGGGACAGATACGCAGTATTTT. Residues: CASSASPILPGGRGGTDTQYF.

DNA of the CDR3: TGTGCCAGCAGTCCCACAGATATGGTGACCCAGTACTTC. It specifies CASSPTDMVTQYF. The chain uses TRBV6-1 and TRBJ2-5; D ambiguous. V lost 5 bases to trimming and J lost 7 bases, with 14 bases between them. The CDR3 totals 13 residues. Germline lookup yields CDR1 MNHNS and CDR2 SASEGT.

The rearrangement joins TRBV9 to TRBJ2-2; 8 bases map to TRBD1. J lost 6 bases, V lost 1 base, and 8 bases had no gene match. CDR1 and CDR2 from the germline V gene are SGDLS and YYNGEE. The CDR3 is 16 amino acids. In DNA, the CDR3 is TGTGCCAGCAGCGTACACACAGGGGGTGTCGCCGGGGAGCTGTTTTTT. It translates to CASSVHTGGVAGELFF.

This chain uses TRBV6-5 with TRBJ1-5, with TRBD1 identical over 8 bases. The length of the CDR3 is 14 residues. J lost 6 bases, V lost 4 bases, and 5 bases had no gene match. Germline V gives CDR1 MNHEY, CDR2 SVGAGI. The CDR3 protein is CASSSKTGVQPQHF. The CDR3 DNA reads TGTGCCAGCAGTTCCAAGACAGGGGTTCAGCCCCAGCATTTT.

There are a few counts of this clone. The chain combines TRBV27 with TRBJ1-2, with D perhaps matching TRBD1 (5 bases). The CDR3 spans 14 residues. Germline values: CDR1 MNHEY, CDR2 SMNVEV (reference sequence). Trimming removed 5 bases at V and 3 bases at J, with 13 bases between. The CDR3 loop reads CASSPSTAYYGYTF. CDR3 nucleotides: TGTGCCAGCAGTCCGTCGACAGCGTACTATGGCTACACCTTC.